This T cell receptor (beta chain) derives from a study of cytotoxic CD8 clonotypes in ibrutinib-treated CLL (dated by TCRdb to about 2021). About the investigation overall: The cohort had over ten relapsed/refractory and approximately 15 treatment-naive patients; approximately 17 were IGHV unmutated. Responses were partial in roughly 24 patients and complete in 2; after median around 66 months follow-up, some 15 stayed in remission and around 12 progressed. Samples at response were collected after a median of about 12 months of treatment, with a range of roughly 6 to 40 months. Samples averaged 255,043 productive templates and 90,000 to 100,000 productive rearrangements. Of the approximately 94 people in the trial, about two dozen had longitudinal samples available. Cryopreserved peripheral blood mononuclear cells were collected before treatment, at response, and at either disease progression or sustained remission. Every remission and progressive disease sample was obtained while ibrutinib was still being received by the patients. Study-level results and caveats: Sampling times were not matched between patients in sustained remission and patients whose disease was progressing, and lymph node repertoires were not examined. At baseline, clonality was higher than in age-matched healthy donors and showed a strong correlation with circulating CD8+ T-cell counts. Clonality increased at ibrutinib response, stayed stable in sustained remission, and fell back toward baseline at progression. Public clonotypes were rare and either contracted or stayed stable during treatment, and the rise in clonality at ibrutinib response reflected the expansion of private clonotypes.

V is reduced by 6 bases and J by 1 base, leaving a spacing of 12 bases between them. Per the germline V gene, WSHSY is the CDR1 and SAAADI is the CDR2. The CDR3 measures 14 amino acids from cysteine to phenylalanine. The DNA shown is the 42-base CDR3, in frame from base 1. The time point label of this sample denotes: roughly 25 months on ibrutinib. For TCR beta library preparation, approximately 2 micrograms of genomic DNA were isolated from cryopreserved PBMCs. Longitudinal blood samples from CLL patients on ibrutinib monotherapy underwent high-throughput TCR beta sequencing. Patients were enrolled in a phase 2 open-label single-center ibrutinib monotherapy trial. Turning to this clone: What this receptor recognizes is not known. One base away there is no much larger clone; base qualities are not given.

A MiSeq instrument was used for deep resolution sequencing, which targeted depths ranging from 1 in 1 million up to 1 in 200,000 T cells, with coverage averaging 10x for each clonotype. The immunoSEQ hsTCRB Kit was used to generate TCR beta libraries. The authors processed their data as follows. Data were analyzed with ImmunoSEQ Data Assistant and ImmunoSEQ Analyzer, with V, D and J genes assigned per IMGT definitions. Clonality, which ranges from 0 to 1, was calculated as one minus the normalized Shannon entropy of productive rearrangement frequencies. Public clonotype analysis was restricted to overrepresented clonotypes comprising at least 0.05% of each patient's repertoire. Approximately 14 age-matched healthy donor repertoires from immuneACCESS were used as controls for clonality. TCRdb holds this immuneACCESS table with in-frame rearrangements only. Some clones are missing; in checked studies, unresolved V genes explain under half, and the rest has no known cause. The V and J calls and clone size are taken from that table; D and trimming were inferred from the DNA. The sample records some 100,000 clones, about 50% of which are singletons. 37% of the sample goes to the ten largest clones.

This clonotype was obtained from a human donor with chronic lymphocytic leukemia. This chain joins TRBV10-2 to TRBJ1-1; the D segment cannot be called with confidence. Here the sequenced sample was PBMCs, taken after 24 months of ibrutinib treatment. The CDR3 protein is CASSSEKRNTEAFF. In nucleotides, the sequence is TGCGCCAGCAGCTCGGAAAAGCGGAACACTGAAGCTTTCTTT.